This T cell receptor (beta chain) was profiled in a study of a mutant IDH1 vaccine in newly diagnosed glioma. For the study at large: Among treated patients, about 62% were male and roughly 38% female, and mean age was approximately 43 years. Prior therapy was radiotherapy, temozolomide, or both; most received both.

This CDR3 is built from 20 residues. Germline CDR1 and CDR2: SGDLS and YYNGEE. The ends lost 3 bases at V and 4 bases at J; junction bases unmatched: 19. Clones were sequenced by immunoSEQ multiplex PCR, and TCRdb holds only the in-frame ones, with some missing. The sample yields 23,000 or so clones, about three quarters seen once. Regarding time point: week 5, during vaccination. With topical imiquimod, each dose of the vaccine consisted of 300 ug of mutant IDH1 20-mer peptide. Donors harbored newly found WHO grade 3 or 4 IDH1-mutant, ATRX-lost astrocytomas. As regards this clone: As yet, its antigen is unknown.

This TCR was sampled from a middle-aged man with glioma. The chain recombines TRBV9 with TRBJ1-4, with 9 bases matching TRBD1. The sample was PBMCs, taken from a glioma patient whose treatment included an IDH1 peptide vaccine. The CDR3, as DNA: TGTGCCAGCAGCGCAGGGCCGGGACAGGGTTGGGGAAGCCTTAATGAAAAACTGTTTTTT. Encoded protein: CASSAGPGQGWGSLNEKLFF.